This T cell receptor (beta chain) was sequenced during a study of blood T cell repertoires in COVID-19. Study information: Acute-phase and convalescent COVID-19 samples originated in the United States, Italy and Spain.

Looked up from germline, CDR1 is GTSNPN and CDR2 is SVGIG (reference sequence). This CDR3 has 13 amino acids. V was shortened by 4 bases and J by 4 bases, with 12 bases between the two germline ends. Produced via immunoSEQ multiplex PCR; TCRdb's table is partial and in-frame only. The data show approximately 150,000 clones, roughly four fifths seen once. The chain couples TRBV30 to TRBJ2-3; D remains unclear. This clonotype originated in an elderly woman with acute or convalescent COVID-19. The sequenced sample was peripheral blood. CDR3 sequence: CAWNRVIPDTQYF. The CDR3 DNA reads as TGTGCCTGGAACCGGGTCATCCCAGATACGCAGTATTTT.